The 2 T cell receptor beta chains below all came from one sample that was sequenced in a study of blood T cell repertoires in COVID-19. Using immunoSEQ multiplex PCR, the repertoire was profiled, and TCRdb retains in-frame clones only, with some absent. The sample includes 70,000 to 85,000 clones, around 83% of them seen just once. The sample taken for sequencing was peripheral blood. The receptors stem from a human donor in a cohort sampled during active COVID-19.

CDR3 sequence (DNA): TGTGCCAGCAGCCAAGATGGCGGACAGAGTAAAGCTTTCTTT. It is translated as CASSQDGGQSKAFF. The rearrangement joins TRBV3-1 (or the pseudogene TRBV3-2) to TRBJ1-1, with a tentative D call TRBD1 (6 bases). CDR1 and CDR2 (germline): LGHDT, YNNKEL (reference sequence). Trimming cost V 0 bases and J 9 bases, with 14 bases left between them. The CDR3 spans 14 residues.

The rearrangement links TRBV28 to TRBJ2-7; tentatively, D is TRBD1 (6 bases). Trimming stripped 7 bases from V and 2 bases from J, with 9 bases between. CDR1 and CDR2 from the germline V gene are MDHEN and SYDVKM. This CDR3 is 12 amino acids long. This CDR3 reads CASKDRAYEQYF. DNA of the CDR3: TGTGCCAGCAAGGACAGAGCCTACGAGCAGTACTTC. The variable domain in full, with the rest retrieved from reference TRBV28 and TRBJ2-7, is DVKVTQSSRYLVKRTGEKVFLECVQDMDHENMFWYRQDPGLGLRLIYFSYDVKMKEKGDIPEGYSVSREKKERFSLILESASTNQTSMYLCASKDRAYEQYFGPGTRLTVT.